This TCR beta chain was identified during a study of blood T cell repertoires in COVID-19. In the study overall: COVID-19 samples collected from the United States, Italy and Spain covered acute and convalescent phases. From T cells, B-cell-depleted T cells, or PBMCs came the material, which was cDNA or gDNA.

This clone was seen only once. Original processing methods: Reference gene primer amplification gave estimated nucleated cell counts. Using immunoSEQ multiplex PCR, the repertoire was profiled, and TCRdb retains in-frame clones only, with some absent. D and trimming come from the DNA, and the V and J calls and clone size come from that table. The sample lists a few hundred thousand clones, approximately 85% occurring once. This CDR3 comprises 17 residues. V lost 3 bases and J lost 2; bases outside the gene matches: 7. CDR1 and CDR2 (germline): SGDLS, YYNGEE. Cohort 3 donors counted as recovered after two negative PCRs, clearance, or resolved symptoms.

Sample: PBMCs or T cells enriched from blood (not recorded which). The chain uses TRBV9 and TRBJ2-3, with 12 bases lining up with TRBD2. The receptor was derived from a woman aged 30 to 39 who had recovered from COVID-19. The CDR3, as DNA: TGTGCCAGCAGCGCAGGACTAGCGGGGTTTTTCACAGATACGCAGTATTTT. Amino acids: CASSAGLAGFFTDTQYF.